This T cell receptor (beta chain) was profiled in a study of radiotherapy plus CTLA-4 blockade in lung cancer. About the research overall: Of all patients, approximately 18% responded objectively and 25% to 35% showed disease control.

The CDR3 consists of 17 residues. CDR1 LNHNV and CDR2 YYDKDF come from the germline V gene (reference sequence). J lost 6 bases, V lost 0 bases, and 10 bases had no gene match. The protocol was immunoSEQ multiplex PCR, while the TCRdb copy is restricted to in-frame clones and leaves out a portion. In the table there are around 32,000 clones, 75% to 90% of which are singletons. For this clone: Its antigen is not identified.

General study findings and limits: TCR clones originating in tumors grew in number in blood after radiotherapy plus ipilimumab.

This chain links TRBV15 with TRBJ2-2; 7 nucleotides align to TRBD2. The source of this sequence is a human donor with non-small cell lung cancer that progressed on radiotherapy plus ipilimumab. The specimen was peripheral blood, collected from a patient treated with radiotherapy plus ipilimumab. This CDR3 reads CATSRDLSGGGAGELFF. Written as DNA, the CDR3 is TGTGCCACCAGCAGAGATCTTTCGGGGGGAGGGGCCGGGGAGCTGTTTTTT. The whole variable domain, remainder taken from reference TRBV15 and TRBJ2-2, is DAMVIQNPRYQVTQFGKPVTLSCSQTLNHNVMYWYQQKSSQAPKLLFHYYDKDFNNEADTPDNFQSRRPNTSFCFLDIRSPGLGDTAMYLCATSRDLSGGGAGELFFGEGSRLTVL.